A selection of T cell receptor beta chains follows, all from one sample in a study of vaccination effects on CD4 cells after COVID-19. No antigen is known for these receptors. Profiling relied on immunoSEQ multiplex PCR, and the TCRdb table lists in-frame clones only, not all of them. The sample yields 45,000 or so clones, 75% to 80% seen once. The source material was CD4+ T cells from PBMCs cultured without peptide, sampled before COVID-19 vaccination. These receptors all come from a human donor who had a prior SARS-CoV-2 infection. CDR3s include the opening cysteine and the closing phenylalanine or tryptophan. The D gene is left open where the match is weak. The size of a clone is reported for some rows only, either as once, few or many, or as a class for expanded clones.

CDR3: CASSLTGANEKLFF; DNA: TGCGCCAGCAGCTTGACAGGGGCAAATGAAAAACTGTTTTTT; D: TRBD1; V: TRBV5-1; size: few; J: TRBJ1-4
CDR3: CASSLTSGSGTSAQFF; DNA: TGTGCCAGCAGCTTAACGTCCGGGTCCGGGACTAGCGCGCAGTTCTTC; D: TRBD2; V: TRBV7-3; size: once; J: TRBJ2-1
CDR3: CASSLGLVYEQFF; DNA: TGTGCCAGCAGCTTAGGACTAGTATATGAGCAGTTCTTC; D: TRBD2; V: TRBV7-3; size: once; J: TRBJ2-1
CDR3: CASSAGGWDTDTQYF; DNA: TGTGCCAGCAGTGCCGGAGGTTGGGACACAGATACGCAGTATTTT; D: NA; V: TRBV6-4; size: NA; J: TRBJ2-3
CDR3: CASSLVPGNTGELFF; DNA: TGCGCCAGCAGCTTGGTACCAGGGAACACCGGGGAGCTGTTTTTT; D: NA; V: TRBV5-1; size: few; J: TRBJ2-2
CDR3: CASGDPQHF; DNA: TGTGCCAGCGGAGACCCCCAGCATTTT; D: NA; V: TRBV5-6; size: few; J: TRBJ1-5
CDR3: CASSLGQGAGETQYF; DNA: TGCGCCAGCAGCTTGGGACAGGGGGCGGGAGAGACCCAGTACTTC; D: TRBD1; V: TRBV5-1; size: NA; J: TRBJ2-5
CDR3: CASSPPGVRRNSPLHF; DNA: TGTGCCAGCAGCCCTCCGGGAGTTAGGAGAAATTCACCCCTCCACTTT; D: NA; V: TRBV3-1/TRBV3-2; size: NA; J: TRBJ1-6
CDR3: CASSPQGVANTGELFF; DNA: TGTGCCAGCTCACCACAGGGGGTCGCGAACACCGGGGAGCTGTTTTTT; D: NA; V: TRBV18; size: NA; J: TRBJ2-2
CDR3: CASSLFSEGEQYF; DNA: TGTGCCAGCAGCTTATTCTCAGAGGGCGAGCAGTACTTC; D: NA; V: TRBV11-3; size: few; J: TRBJ2-7
CDR3: CASSGRGGLRETQYF; DNA: TGCGCCAGCAGCGGGCGTGGGGGGCTCCGAGAGACCCAGTACTTC; D: NA; V: TRBV5-1; size: NA; J: TRBJ2-5
CDR3: CASSEPLAISNEQFF; DNA: TGTGCCAGCAGCGAACCTCTAGCGATCTCCAATGAGCAGTTCTTC; D: NA; V: TRBV2; size: NA; J: TRBJ2-1
CDR3: CASSPVARRGFRELFF; DNA: TGCGCCAGCAGCCCGGTGGCTCGGCGGGGGTTCCGGGAGCTGTTTTTT; D: TRBD2; V: TRBV4-1; size: NA; J: TRBJ2-2
CDR3: CASSLGLAGNDEQFF; DNA: TGTGCCAGCAGCCTGGGACTAGCGGGAAACGATGAGCAGTTCTTC; D: TRBD2; V: TRBV27; size: few; J: TRBJ2-1
CDR3: CASGWTDVGNYEQYF; DNA: TGTGCTAGTGGTTGGACAGATGTAGGGAACTACGAGCAGTACTTC; D: NA; V: TRBV12-5; size: once; J: TRBJ2-7
CDR3: CATSRDRFGTYEKLFF; DNA: TGTGCCACCAGCAGAGATCGATTTGGGACATATGAAAAACTGTTTTTT; D: NA; V: TRBV15; size: NA; J: TRBJ1-4
CDR3: CASQWGVFSTDTQYF; DNA: TGCGCCAGCCAATGGGGGGTGTTTAGCACAGATACGCAGTATTTT; D: NA; V: TRBV10-1; size: NA; J: TRBJ2-3
CDR3: CASSLLGLDTYTEAFF; DNA: TGCGCCAGCAGCTTGTTGGGGTTGGACACCTACACTGAAGCTTTCTTT; D: NA; V: TRBV5-1; size: NA; J: TRBJ1-1
CDR3: CASSSWDGDPRGYF; DNA: TGTGCCAGCAGCTCGTGGGACGGGGATCCCCGTGGGTATTTT; D: NA; V: TRBV11-2; size: NA; J: TRBJ2-3
CDR3: CASKGLAGRSTGELFF; DNA: TGTGCCAGCAAGGGACTAGCGGGACGGAGCACCGGGGAGCTGTTTTTT; D: TRBD2; V: TRBV27; size: NA; J: TRBJ2-2
CDR3: CASSLEAAGQLTDTQYF; DNA: TGCGCCAGCAGCTTGGAGGCCGCGGGACAGCTCACAGATACGCAGTATTTT; D: NA; V: TRBV5-1; size: NA; J: TRBJ2-3
CDR3: CASSEIGISYEQYF; DNA: TGTGCCAGCAGTGAAATCGGCATCTCCTACGAGCAGTACTTC; D: NA; V: TRBV6-1; size: NA; J: TRBJ2-7
CDR3: CASSNTASSYNSPLHF; DNA: TGTGCCAGCAGTAATACGGCGAGCTCCTATAATTCACCCCTCCACTTT; D: NA; V: TRBV2; size: NA; J: TRBJ1-6
CDR3: CASSQEAPDRDYAQTQYF; DNA: TGCGCCAGCAGCCAGGAAGCACCTGACCGGGACTACGCCCAGACCCAGTACTTC; D: TRBD2; V: TRBV4-1; size: NA; J: TRBJ2-5
CDR3: CASSPEGRGLYGYTF; DNA: TGCGCCAGCAGCCCCGAGGGGCGGGGGCTCTATGGCTACACCTTC; D: NA; V: TRBV4-1; size: NA; J: TRBJ1-2
CDR3: CASSLGQRLNEKLFF; DNA: TGCGCCAGCAGCTTGGGTCAGCGACTTAATGAAAAACTGTTTTTT; D: NA; V: TRBV5-1; size: NA; J: TRBJ1-4
CDR3: CASSLPGDTQYF; DNA: TGTGCCAGCAGCTTACCCGGAGATACGCAGTATTTT; D: NA; V: TRBV7-2; size: once; J: TRBJ2-3
CDR3: CASRTGSGNTIYF; DNA: TGTGCCAGTCGGACAGGATCTGGAAACACCATATATTTT; D: TRBD1; V: TRBV2; size: few; J: TRBJ1-3
CDR3: CASSPGGVGDQPQHF; DNA: TGTGCCAGCTCACCAGGCGGGGTGGGTGATCAGCCCCAGCATTTT; D: NA; V: TRBV18; size: NA; J: TRBJ1-5
CDR3: CASSQDMRGGSGEKLFF; DNA: TGCGCCAGCAGCCAAGATATGAGAGGGGGCTCGGGTGAAAAACTGTTTTTT; D: TRBD1; V: TRBV4-1; size: NA; J: TRBJ1-4
CDR3: CASSLDSGSLETQYF; DNA: TGCGCCAGCAGCTTGGATAGCGGGAGCTTAGAGACCCAGTACTTC; D: TRBD2; V: TRBV5-1; size: once; J: TRBJ2-5
CDR3: CASSFAWGTDTQYF; DNA: TGTGCCAGCAGTTTTGCCTGGGGCACAGATACGCAGTATTTT; D: NA; V: TRBV2; size: NA; J: TRBJ2-3
CDR3: CASSQDYSDRGYGYTF; DNA: TGCGCCAGCAGCCAAGATTATTCGGACAGGGGTTATGGCTACACCTTC; D: TRBD1; V: TRBV4-3; size: few; J: TRBJ1-2
CDR3: CASSQELTSNEQFF; DNA: TGCGCCAGCAGCCAAGAACTGACTAGCAATGAGCAGTTCTTC; D: NA; V: TRBV4-3; size: NA; J: TRBJ2-1
CDR3: CASRPPDTAKNIQYF; DNA: TGTGCCAGCAGACCTCCGGACACAGCCAAAAACATTCAGTACTTC; D: NA; V: TRBV6-5; size: NA; J: TRBJ2-4
CDR3: CASSLVAGFIEQFF; DNA: TGTGCCAGCAGCTTGGTGGCGGGTTTCATAGAGCAGTTCTTC; D: NA; V: TRBV5-5; size: NA; J: TRBJ2-1
CDR3: CASSAGQDFYGYTF; DNA: TGTGCCAGCAGCGCCGGACAGGACTTCTATGGCTACACCTTC; D: TRBD1; V: TRBV9; size: few; J: TRBJ1-2
CDR3: CASSPIQAGGGNQPQHF; DNA: TGTGCCAGCAGCCCAATACAGGCAGGTGGGGGCAATCAGCCCCAGCATTTT; D: NA; V: TRBV7-8; size: NA; J: TRBJ1-5
CDR3: CASSADSYLFF; DNA: TGCGCCAGCAGCGCCGACAGTTACCTGTTTTTT; D: NA; V: TRBV5-1; size: NA; J: TRBJ1-4
CDR3: CASSLAGTLNTGELFF; DNA: TGTGCCAGCAGCTTGGCAGGCACATTAAACACCGGGGAGCTGTTTTTT; D: NA; V: TRBV5-4; size: NA; J: TRBJ2-2
CDR3: CASSPGPVQGPSSYEQYF; DNA: TGTGCCAGCAGCCCAGGGCCGGTCCAGGGGCCGTCCTCCTACGAGCAGTACTTC; D: NA; V: TRBV5-5; size: NA; J: TRBJ2-7
CDR3: CASNGQGGGSVDSPLHF; DNA: TGTGCCAGCAATGGACAGGGGGGAGGGTCGGTGGATTCACCCCTCCACTTT; D: TRBD1; V: TRBV2; size: NA; J: TRBJ1-6
CDR3: CASSLSGRGGSYNEQFF; DNA: TGTGCCAGCAGTTTATCCGGGAGAGGGGGCTCCTACAATGAGCAGTTCTTC; D: NA; V: TRBV27; size: once; J: TRBJ2-1
CDR3: CATSDNPRETQYF; DNA: TGTGCCACCAGTGATAACCCCCGGGAGACCCAGTACTTC; D: NA; V: TRBV24-1; size: NA; J: TRBJ2-5
CDR3: CAISETGGLSGNTIYF; DNA: TGTGCCATCAGTGAGACAGGGGGCCTCTCTGGAAACACCATATATTTT; D: TRBD1; V: TRBV10-3; size: NA; J: TRBJ1-3
CDR3: CASSLVRASSYNEQFF; DNA: TGCGCCAGCAGCTTGGTTCGGGCGAGCTCCTACAATGAGCAGTTCTTC; D: NA; V: TRBV5-1; size: NA; J: TRBJ2-1
CDR3: CASSSAGGGAETQYF; DNA: TGTGCCAGCAGCTCGGCGGGTGGAGGGGCAGAGACCCAGTACTTC; D: NA; V: TRBV5-4; size: once; J: TRBJ2-5
CDR3: CASSKAGTSGTGPRTDTQYF; DNA: TGTGCCAGCAGCAAGGCCGGGACTAGCGGGACCGGGCCCCGCACAGATACGCAGTATTTT; D: TRBD2; V: TRBV9; size: NA; J: TRBJ2-3
CDR3: CASGLGRWGTGGIYRGNEQFF; DNA: TGTGCTAGTGGTTTGGGGCGATGGGGAACCGGCGGTATATATCGAGGGAATGAGCAGTTCTTC; D: NA; V: TRBV12-5; size: once; J: TRBJ2-1
CDR3: CASSPGQGAGSNQPQHF; DNA: TGTGCCAGCAGTCCCGGGCAGGGTGCCGGTAGCAATCAGCCCCAGCATTTT; D: NA; V: TRBV27; size: NA; J: TRBJ1-5
CDR3: CASSESGAADNEKLFF; DNA: TGTGCCAGCAGTGAAAGCGGCGCTGCCGATAATGAAAAACTGTTTTTT; D: NA; V: TRBV2; size: NA; J: TRBJ1-4
CDR3: CATSDPGRASGANVLTF; DNA: TGTGCCACCAGTGATCCGGGCAGGGCTTCTGGGGCCAACGTCCTGACTTTC; D: NA; V: TRBV24-1; size: once; J: TRBJ2-6
CDR3: CASSWGLEETQYF; DNA: TGTGCCAGCAGCTGGGGACTAGAAGAGACCCAGTACTTC; D: TRBD2; V: TRBV7-8; size: NA; J: TRBJ2-5
CDR3: CASSFPTGQAAYGYTF; DNA: TGTGCCAGCAGCTTCCCAACGGGACAGGCGGCCTATGGCTACACCTTC; D: TRBD1; V: TRBV7-2; size: few; J: TRBJ1-2
CDR3: CASSEGWGYEQYF; DNA: TGTGCCAGCAGTGAAGGTTGGGGCTACGAGCAGTACTTC; D: NA; V: TRBV6-1; size: few; J: TRBJ2-7
CDR3: CASSLDLARRDIQYF; DNA: TGTGCCAGCAGCTTAGATCTAGCGAGACGTGACATTCAGTACTTC; D: NA; V: TRBV7-2; size: few; J: TRBJ2-4
CDR3: CASSEHPRDEQYF; DNA: TGTGCCAGTAGTGAACACCCTAGAGACGAGCAGTACTTC; D: NA; V: TRBV19; size: once; J: TRBJ2-7
CDR3: CAWSVSGGGEKLFF; DNA: TGTGCCTGGAGTGTTTCAGGGGGCGGGGAAAAACTGTTTTTT; D: TRBD1; V: TRBV30; size: NA; J: TRBJ1-4
CDR3: CASSQHGAYTEAFF; DNA: TGTGCCAGCAGCCAACACGGGGCATACACTGAAGCTTTCTTT; D: NA; V: TRBV3-1/TRBV3-2; size: NA; J: TRBJ1-1